The present T cell receptor beta chain was sequenced within a study of cytomegalovirus exposure and HLA in healthy donors. General study points: Most TCR sequences proved rare, with some public TCRs found in many donors.

Method: immunoSEQ multiplex PCR; TCRdb's copy keeps in-frame clones and lacks some. The repertoire holds more than 120,000 clones, with approximately 86% as singletons. A few counts support this clone. Its antigen is unknown. CDR1 is MNHEY, CDR2 SVGAGI, per germline. The CDR3 contains 15 residues. The V end lost 1 base, the J end lost 3 bases, and 12 bases lay between the germline ends. The sequence came from a man aged 18 to 29 in good health and CMV-seropositive. The genes are TRBV6-5 and TRBJ1-1; D is unresolved. Sequencing was performed on PBMCs. CDR3 residues: CASSYFGGVDTEAFF. CDR3 DNA: TGTGCCAGCAGTTACTTCGGAGGAGTGGACACTGAAGCTTTCTTT.